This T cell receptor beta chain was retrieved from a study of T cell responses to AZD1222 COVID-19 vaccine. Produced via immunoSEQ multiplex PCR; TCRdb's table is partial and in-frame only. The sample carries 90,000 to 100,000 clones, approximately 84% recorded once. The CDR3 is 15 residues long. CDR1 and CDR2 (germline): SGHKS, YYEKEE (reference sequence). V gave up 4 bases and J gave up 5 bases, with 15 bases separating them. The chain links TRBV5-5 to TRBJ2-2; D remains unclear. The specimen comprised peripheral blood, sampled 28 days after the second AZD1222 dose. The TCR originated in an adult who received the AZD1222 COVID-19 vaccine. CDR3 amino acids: CASSPLGTRTGELFF. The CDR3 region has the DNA TGTGCCAGCAGCCCCCTCGGAACACGTACCGGGGAGCTGTTTTTT.